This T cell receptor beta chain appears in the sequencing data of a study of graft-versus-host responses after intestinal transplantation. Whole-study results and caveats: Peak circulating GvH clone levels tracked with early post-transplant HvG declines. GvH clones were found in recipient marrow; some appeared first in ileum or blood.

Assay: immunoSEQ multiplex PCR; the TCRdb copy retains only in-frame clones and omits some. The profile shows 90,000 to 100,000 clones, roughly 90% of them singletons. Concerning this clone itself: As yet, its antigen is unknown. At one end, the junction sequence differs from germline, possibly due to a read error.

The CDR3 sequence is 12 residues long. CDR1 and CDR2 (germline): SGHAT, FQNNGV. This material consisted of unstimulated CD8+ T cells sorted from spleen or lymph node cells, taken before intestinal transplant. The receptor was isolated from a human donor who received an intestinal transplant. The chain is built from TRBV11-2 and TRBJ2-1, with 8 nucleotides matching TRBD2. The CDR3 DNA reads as TGTGCCAGCACCCCGGGGGGGCACCCCCTCGTCTTC. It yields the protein CASTPGGHPLVF.